This passage covers 23 T cell receptor beta chains from one sample sequenced in a study of CD8 T cell repertoires and HIV-1 epitope variants. These TCRs are of unknown antigen specificity. Data came from immunoSEQ multiplex PCR; TCRdb stores just in-frame clones and leaves some out. Among some 5,000 clones listed, 65% to 70% were seen once. The sample taken for sequencing was cultured CD8+ T cells derived from PBMCs. These receptors were obtained from a male donor with HIV.

This chain links TRBV27 with TRBJ2-2; TRBD1 is a possible D gene (6 bases). V gave up 6 bases and J gave up 5 bases, with 22 bases separating them. The CDR3 runs to 17 residues. Germline lookup yields CDR1 MNHEY and CDR2 SMNVEV (reference sequence). In DNA form, the CDR3 reads TGTGCCAGCAGCTCCCTCCAGGGGCGCGGAATGACCGGGGAGCTGTTTTTT. It encodes CASSSLQGRGMTGELFF.

The V gene is TRBV5-4, the J gene TRBJ2-1; the D gene could be TRBD1 or TRBD2 (5 bases each). The germline V and J ends were trimmed by 5 bases and 8 bases, with 14 bases remaining between them. The germline CDR1 and CDR2 sequences are SGHNT and YYREEE (reference sequence). This CDR3 comprises 13 residues. In DNA form, the CDR3 reads TGTGCCAGCAGTTTCCTCAGAGGGGATGAGCAGTTCTTC. This sequence encodes CASSFLRGDEQFF.

The chain joins TRBV6-1 to TRBJ1-1, with TRBD1 identical over 9 bases. The V gene's germline CDR1 is MNHNS and CDR2 SASEGT. V shed 4 bases, J shed 4 bases, and the junction held 4 bases outside the gene matches. The CDR3 extends over 14 amino acids. The CDR3, as DNA: TGTGCCAGCAGTGGGGGGACAGGGAGCACTGAAGCTTTCTTT. This gives the protein CASSGGTGSTEAFF.

The chain has TRBV21-1 and TRBJ2-3; TRBD2 is the table's D call and was not checked against the DNA. TRBV21-1 is assigned pseudogene status. The CDR3 runs 19 residues. This chain's CDR3 is CASSKGIRLAGGSTDTQYF. The DNA for the CDR3 is TGTGCCAGCAGCAAAGGTATACGACTAGCGGGGGGAAGCACAGATACGCAGTATTTT.

The V gene is TRBV6-6, the J gene TRBJ2-3, with 12 bases fitting TRBD2. V lost 4 bases and J lost 5; bases outside the gene matches: 1. Germline values: CDR1 MNHNY, CDR2 SVGAGI (reference sequence). This CDR3 region has 14 residues. Written as DNA, the CDR3 is TGTGCCAGCAGTTTGGGACTAGCGGGAGATACGCAGTATTTT. It is translated as CASSLGLAGDTQYF.

This clone was detected only once. The gene calls are TRBV27 and TRBJ2-7; D remains unclear. CDR1 is MNHEY and CDR2 is SMNVEV in the germline V gene (reference sequence). The germline V and J ends were trimmed by 3 bases and 5 bases, with 17 bases remaining between them. This CDR3 comprises 15 residues. The CDR3 region is CASSFVASRLDEQYF. CDR3 coding DNA: TGTGCCAGCAGTTTTGTGGCGTCTCGCTTAGACGAGCAGTACTTC.

The chain combines TRBV21-1 with TRBJ1-1. TRBV21-1 is labeled a pseudogene. CDR3 length equals 16 residues. The CDR3: CASSKELATIRTEAFF. The DNA of the CDR3 is TGTGCCAGCAGTAAGGAATTAGCTACAATTCGCACTGAAGCTTTCTTT.

V usage is TRBV28 and J usage is TRBJ1-3; D not resolved. The germline V gene has CDR1 MDHEN and CDR2 SYDVKM. The V gene lost 2 bases and the J gene lost 1 base, with 6 bases spanning the gap. The CDR3 consists of 14 residues. As DNA, the CDR3 is TGTGCCAGCAGTTTAACGGCATCTGGAAACACCATATATTTT. Protein: CASSLTASGNTIYF.

The chain is built from TRBV2 and TRBJ2-5, with 7 bases lining up with TRBD1. In germline, CDR1 is SNHLY, CDR2 FYNNEI. The CDR3 contains 16 residues. J gave up 1 base and V 10 bases, and 15 bases lay outside the gene matches. CDR3 sequence: CATSGSGTAFQETQYF. The CDR3 coding sequence is TGTGCCACCTCGGGGTCCGGGACAGCCTTCCAAGAGACCCAGTACTTC.

The rearrangement joins TRBV11-2 to TRBJ2-7, with 9 bases lining up with TRBD1. The CDR3 sequence is 18 residues long. After removal of 3 bases from V and 4 bases from J, the junction contained 16 bases not matched to a gene. Germline CDR1 reads SGHAT; CDR2 reads FQNNGV. CDR3: CASSFTAHRRTGDYEQYF. DNA of the CDR3: TGTGCCAGCAGCTTTACAGCCCACCGACGGACAGGGGATTACGAGCAGTACTTC.

The rearrangement links TRBV7-9 to TRBJ2-1; no clear D gene. Germline assignment: CDR1 SEHNR and CDR2 FQNEAQ (reference sequence). The CDR3 runs to 13 residues. With 4 bases removed from V and 4 bases from J, the gap between germline ends came to 8 bases. As DNA, the CDR3 is TGTGCCAGCAGCTCACCCACGTACAATGAGCAGTTCTTC. Residues: CASSSPTYNEQFF.

The J gene is TRBJ2-7, the V gene TRBV6-1; no firm D call. CDR3 length: 11 residues. Germline CDR1 reads MNHNS; CDR2 reads SASEGT. V was trimmed by 3 bases and J by 6 bases, leaving 6 bases between them. DNA of the CDR3: TGTGCCAGCAGTGACAGACCCGAGCAGTACTTC. This codes for CASSDRPEQYF.

This rearrangement joins TRBV6-1 to TRBJ2-7; D may be TRBD1 (7 bases). CDR3 size: 15 residues. Trimming took off 4 bases at V and 0 bases at J, with 13 bases between the two ends. CDR1 is MNHNS and CDR2 is SASEGT in the germline V gene. CDR3 nucleotides: TGTGCCAGCAGTGGAGGCCAGGGGGGCTCCTACGAGCAGTACTTC. Translated, it gives CASSGGQGGSYEQYF.

Sample share makes this clone large. The chain joins TRBV7-8 to TRBJ2-1, with 9 nucleotides matching TRBD1. Germline lookup yields CDR1 SGHVS and CDR2 FQNEAQ. Germline trimming cut 0 bases from V and 0 bases from J; bases unmatched to any gene: 0. The CDR3 spans 16 residues. The CDR3 bases are TGTGCCAGCAGCTTAGCGGGACAGGGCTCCTACAATGAGCAGTTCTTC. It encodes CASSLAGQGSYNEQFF.

The chain links TRBV4-1 to TRBJ2-7, with 7 nucleotides matching TRBD1. J gave up 0 bases and V 0 bases, and 2 bases lay outside the gene matches. The CDR3 consists of 15 residues. The germline gives CDR1 MGHRA, CDR2 YSYEKL. As DNA, the CDR3 is TGCGCCAGCAGCCAAGATCGGGACAGCTCCTACGAGCAGTACTTC. As protein: CASSQDRDSSYEQYF.

The V gene is TRBV7-2, the J gene TRBJ2-3; D is ambiguous. The CDR3 consists of 15 residues. The germline V gene encodes CDR1 SGHTA and CDR2 FQGNSA. Trimming stripped 5 bases from V and 0 bases from J, with 12 bases between. CDR3: CASSPDLLSTDTQYF. The CDR3 coding sequence is TGTGCCAGCAGCCCGGACCTCTTGAGCACAGATACGCAGTATTTT.

This clone was counted a few times. The rearrangement joins TRBV14 to TRBJ2-7; D gene unclear. The CDR3 has 13 residues. The germline V gene encodes CDR1 SGHDN and CDR2 FVKESK. The germline V and J ends were trimmed by 1 base and 3 bases, with 7 bases remaining between them. CDR3 region: CASSQVVSYEQYF. The CDR3 coding sequence is TGTGCCAGCAGCCAAGTGGTCAGCTACGAGCAGTACTTC.

The chain employs TRBV4-3 and TRBJ1-1, with 7 bases identical to TRBD1. The CDR3 loop spans 15 amino acids. Germline-derived CDR1 and CDR2 are LGHNA and YSLEER. After removal of 4 bases from V and 4 bases from J, the junction contained 9 bases not matched to a gene. For the CDR3, the DNA is TGCGCCAGCAGCCTTCAGTCCGGGACAGCCACTGAAGCTTTCTTT. Its translation is CASSLQSGTATEAFF.

The chain recombines TRBV1 with TRBJ2-6; the table's D call, TRBD1, has no DNA check behind it. TRBV1 represents a pseudogene. The CDR3 covers 14 residues. The CDR3 loop reads CTSSAQSRANVLTF. CDR3 DNA: TGCACCAGCAGTGCACAAAGTCGGGCCAACGTCCTGACTTTC.

The chain employs TRBV13 and TRBJ2-3; TRBD2 aligns across 7 bases. The V gene's germline CDR1 is PRHDT and CDR2 FYEKMQ (reference sequence). The CDR3 is 16 residues long. Germline trimming cut 4 bases from V and 3 bases from J; bases unmatched to any gene: 10. CDR3: CASSSVEGGSTDTQYF. Written as DNA, the CDR3 is TGTGCCAGCAGCTCCGTAGAGGGCGGGAGTACAGATACGCAGTATTTT.

This rearrangement joins TRBV7-8 to TRBJ2-1; weak D call: TRBD1 (6 bases). The germline V gene has CDR1 SGHVS and CDR2 FQNEAQ. V was pared by 5 bases and J by 6 bases, with 14 bases between. The CDR3 consists of 14 residues. The CDR3: CASSRWDTPNEQFF. CDR3 DNA: TGTGCCAGCAGCCGGTGGGACACCCCCAATGAGCAGTTCTTC. Full variable domain (missing parts from reference TRBV7-8 and TRBJ2-1): GAGVSQSPRYKVAKRGQDVALRCDPISGHVSLFWYQQALGQGPEFLTYFQNEAQLDKSGLPSDRFFAERPEGSVSTLKIQRTQQEDSAVYLCASSRWDTPNEQFFGPGTRLTVL.

The gene calls are TRBV2 and TRBJ1-4; D is uncertain. Trimming removed 8 bases at V and 3 bases at J, with 10 bases between. CDR3 length: 13 amino acids. From germline, CDR1 is SNHLY and CDR2 FYNNEI. CDR3 region: CASRGVPNEKLFF. The CDR3 DNA reads TGTGCCAGCCGTGGGGTCCCTAATGAAAAACTGTTTTTT.

This clone was detected a few times. CDR3 protein: CASSVGTISYEQYF. CDR3 nucleotides: TGTGCCAGTTCGGTGGGGACAATCTCCTACGAGCAGTACTTC. The rearrangement joins TRBV19 to TRBJ2-7, with D possibly being TRBD1 (6 bases). The germline CDR1 and CDR2 sequences are LNHDA and SQIVND (reference sequence). The V gene lost 8 bases and the J gene lost 0 bases, with 14 bases spanning the gap. This CDR3 spans 14 amino acids.